The 24 T cell receptor beta chains given below trace back to one sample, sequenced in a study of cytomegalovirus exposure and HLA in healthy donors (TCRdb year 2017). The library was made by the immunoSEQ multiplex PCR assay. For the multiplex PCR, a mixture combining 60 forward primers for TCR Vbeta segments and 13 reverse primers for TCR Jbeta segments was used. Here the immuneACCESS table is served through TCRdb, limited to in-frame sequences with V and J called. Missing clones are a known gap in these copies; in checked studies unresolved V genes cover under half, and the rest lacks a known reason. This sample gives more than 150,000 clones in total; 76% of them show up just once. Around 1.5% of the sample belongs to the ten largest clones. Source material: PBMCs. The origin of the receptors is a young man in good health and CMV-seronegative.

The V and J genes are TRBV28 and TRBJ1-4; possible D gene TRBD1, 6 bases. This CDR3 is 12 amino acids long. Looked up from germline, CDR1 is MDHEN and CDR2 is SYDVKM. Trimming took 8 bases from V and 9 from J, leaving 13 bases between them. In DNA form, the CDR3 reads TGTGCCAGCGTAACAGGGTCCCAAAAACTGTTTTTT. Protein product: CASVTGSQKLFF.

The chain couples TRBV5-1 to TRBJ1-1; possible D gene TRBD1, 5 bases. This CDR3 comprises 14 residues. Germline CDR1 reads SGHRS; CDR2 reads YFSETQ. V was cut by 0 bases and J by 11 bases, with 17 bases left in between. The DNA for the CDR3 is TGCGCCAGCAGCTTGGCCAAGGGGATTGGGCGTGCTTTCTTT. Protein: CASSLAKGIGRAFF.

The rearrangement uses TRBV27 and TRBJ1-2; 7 positions match TRBD1. The V gene end was trimmed by 1 base and the J gene end by 8 bases; junction bases not matched to a gene: 10. This CDR3 comprises 15 residues. The germline gives CDR1 MNHEY, CDR2 SMNVEV (reference sequence). CDR3 residues: CASSLWQGDLRGYTF. The CDR3 bases are TGTGCCAGCAGTTTATGGCAGGGGGATTTAAGGGGCTACACCTTC.

This chain links TRBV2 with TRBJ1-1; a weak D match, TRBD1 (5 bases). V lost 1 base, J lost 10 bases, and 10 bases lay in between. Per the germline V gene, CDR1 is SNHLY and CDR2 is FYNNEI. The CDR3 loop spans 12 amino acids. CDR3 loop: CASSEVVGVAFF. For the CDR3, the DNA is TGTGCCAGCAGTGAAGTTGTAGGGGTAGCTTTCTTT.

V usage is TRBV10-3 and J usage is TRBJ2-2; D is possibly TRBD2 (6 bases). CDR1 and CDR2 (germline): ENHRY, SYGVKD. V dropped 10 bases and J dropped 0 bases, with 15 bases sitting between them. This CDR3 is built from 15 residues. CDR3 nucleotide sequence: TGTGCCACGGGGCGGGAAACGTCGAACACCGGGGAGCTGTTTTTT. It translates to CATGRETSNTGELFF.

V gene TRBV11-2 combines with J gene TRBJ2-2; 10 bases match TRBD2. The CDR3 runs 18 residues. Germline V CDR1 and CDR2: SGHAT, FQNNGV. Trimming at V came to 0 bases and at J to 6 bases, leaving 10 bases not matched to a gene. The CDR3 loop is CASSLDRSSGRSSGELFF. CDR3 in DNA: TGTGCCAGCAGCTTAGATCGATCTAGCGGGAGATCCTCCGGGGAGCTGTTTTTT.

The rearrangement joins TRBV2 to TRBJ1-4; D uncertain. V dropped 4 bases and J dropped 8 bases, with 5 bases sitting between them. Germline V gives CDR1 SNHLY, CDR2 FYNNEI. The CDR3 spans 11 residues. CDR3 amino acids: CASSVREKLFF. The CDR3 DNA is TGTGCCAGCAGTGTCCGGGAAAAACTGTTTTTT.

The chain employs TRBV9 and TRBJ2-7, with TRBD1 as a possible D gene (6 bases). Trimming cost V 3 bases and J 2 bases, with 12 bases left between them. The CDR3 spans 14 residues. Germline V lookup: CDR1 SGDLS, CDR2 YYNGEE. CDR3 residues: CASSGRDNTYEQYF. The CDR3 DNA sequence: TGTGCCAGCAGCGGCCGGGACAACACCTACGAGCAGTACTTC.

This clone was counted only a few times. The chain recombines TRBV5-1 with TRBJ2-2; 9 positions match TRBD1. V shed 1 base and J 1 base; nucleotides not matched to a gene: 2. The germline gives CDR1 SGHRS, CDR2 YFSETQ. This CDR3 has 16 amino acids. CDR3 amino acids: CASSLLGQGNTGELFF. The CDR3 nucleotides are TGCGCCAGCAGCTTGTTGGGACAGGGGAACACCGGGGAGCTGTTTTTT.

The chain recombines TRBV19 with TRBJ1-4; possibly TRBD1 for D (5 bases). Looked up from germline, CDR1 is LNHDA and CDR2 is SQIVND (reference sequence). The CDR3 extends over 15 amino acids. V was trimmed by 7 bases and J by 5 bases, leaving 17 bases between them. The CDR3 region has the DNA TGTGCCAGTACCACAACCTGGGGCACGAATGAAAAACTGTTTTTT. It specifies CASTTTWGTNEKLFF.

The genes are TRBV13 and TRBJ2-3, with a tentative D call TRBD2 (6 bases). Germline V lookup: CDR1 PRHDT, CDR2 FYEKMQ (reference sequence). The CDR3 has 15 amino acids. The V end was cut by 3 bases, the J end by 4 bases, with 14 bases between. The CDR3 region is CASSFREKVADTQYF. The CDR3 nucleotides are TGTGCCAGCAGCTTCCGGGAGAAGGTGGCAGATACGCAGTATTTT.

V usage is TRBV15 and J usage is TRBJ1-1, with D unresolved. This CDR3 is built from 11 residues. CDR1 and CDR2 from the germline V gene are LNHNV and YYDKDF (reference sequence). Trimming cost V 4 bases and J 4 bases, with 4 bases left between them. CDR3 sequence: CATSISTEAFF. CDR3 coding DNA: TGTGCCACCAGCATTAGCACTGAAGCTTTCTTT.

The chain is built from TRBV27 and TRBJ2-3, with 7 bases that match TRBD2. CDR1 is MNHEY and CDR2 is SMNVEV in the germline V gene (reference sequence). Trimming at V came to 2 bases and at J to 7 bases, leaving 6 bases not matched to a gene. The CDR3 extends over 14 amino acids. The CDR3 is CASSLTGGKNTQYF. The CDR3 nucleotides are TGTGCCAGCAGTTTAACGGGGGGAAAAAATACGCAGTATTTT.

This clone was seen only a few times. J is TRBJ1-5 and V is TRBV6-5; D perhaps matches TRBD1 (6 bases). The CDR3 contains 14 residues. V lost 0 bases, J lost 9 bases, and 12 bases lay in between. CDR1 and CDR2 (germline): MNHEY, SVGAGI. The CDR3 spells CASSYSTGQGPQHF. In DNA, the CDR3 is TGTGCCAGCAGTTACTCGACAGGCCAAGGGCCCCAGCATTTT.

The V gene is TRBV18, the J gene TRBJ1-5; D is unresolved. V lost 2 bases and J lost 4, with 9 bases in between. The CDR3 length is 14 residues. The germline gives CDR1 KGHSH, CDR2 LQKENI. The CDR3 is CASSPEGSNQPQHF. The CDR3, as DNA: TGTGCCAGCTCACCAGAGGGAAGTAATCAGCCCCAGCATTTT.

The V gene is TRBV28, the J gene TRBJ2-2; 9 bases align to TRBD1. The CDR3 is made up of 15 amino acids. Trimming removed 5 bases from V and 5 bases from J; junction bases left unmatched: 6. Germline values: CDR1 MDHEN, CDR2 SYDVKM. CDR3 sequence reads: CASSIGQGYTGELFF. In DNA form, the CDR3 reads TGTGCCAGCAGTATAGGACAGGGGTATACCGGGGAGCTGTTTTTT.

The chain employs TRBV7-2 and TRBJ2-4, with 12 bases that match TRBD2. The V and J ends lost 5 bases and 0 bases, in that order; junction bases with no gene match: 8. This CDR3 has 18 residues. Germline CDR1 is SGHTA and CDR2 is FQGNSA. CDR3 loop: CASSTGTSGRVAKNIQYF. The CDR3 DNA sequence: TGTGCCAGCAGCACCGGGACTAGCGGGCGTGTAGCCAAAAACATTCAGTACTTC.

The V gene is TRBV7-9, the J gene TRBJ2-2; the match to TRBD2 covers 15 bases. Germline V lookup: CDR1 SEHNR, CDR2 FQNEAQ (reference sequence). This CDR3 has 18 amino acids. V lost 3 bases, J lost 4 bases, and 6 bases stayed unmatched. The CDR3 DNA is TGTGCCAGCAGCTTCGGACTAGCGGGGGGGCGGGTCACCGGGGAGCTGTTTTTT. It codes for CASSFGLAGGRVTGELFF.

This chain's CDR3 is CASSLGPTIAADTQYF. The CDR3 coding sequence is TGTGCCAGCAGCTTAGGTCCAACTATCGCGGCAGATACGCAGTATTTT. The rearrangement joins TRBV7-3 to TRBJ2-3; D uncertain. CDR1 and CDR2 from the germline V gene are SGHTA and FQGTGA. Between the trimmed V and J ends, which lost 2 bases and 4 bases, there was a span of 16 bases. The CDR3 is 16 amino acids.

V gene TRBV28 combines with J gene TRBJ1-6; 7 nucleotides match TRBD1. The CDR3 is 16 amino acids. The germline V gene encodes CDR1 MDHEN and CDR2 SYDVKM. V lost 6 bases and J lost 2; bases outside the gene matches: 7. This CDR3 is CASRKDRATYNSPLHF. DNA of the CDR3: TGTGCCAGCAGGAAAGACAGGGCTACCTATAATTCACCCCTCCACTTT.

This chain connects TRBV12-5 to TRBJ2-3; 16 nucleotides agree with TRBD2. This CDR3 region has 17 residues. Trimming took 6 bases from V and 4 from J; bases not matched to a gene: 7. Germline V gene lookup returns CDR1 LGHNT and CDR2 FRNRAP. The CDR3 reads CASGAGLAGGPSDTQYF. The CDR3 DNA reads as TGTGCTAGTGGCGCGGGACTAGCGGGGGGGCCTTCAGATACGCAGTATTTT. The entire variable domain, with the rest obtained from reference TRBV12-5 and TRBJ2-3, is as follows: DARVTQTPRHKVTEMGQEVTMRCQPILGHNTVFWYRQTMMQGLELLAYFRNRAPLDDSGMPKDRFSAEMPDATLATLKIQPSEPRDSAVYFCASGAGLAGGPSDTQYFGPGTRLTVL.

This clone appeared once. The chain carries TRBV20-1 and TRBJ2-7, with D unclear. This CDR3 contains 10 residues. Looked up from germline, CDR1 is DFQATT and CDR2 is SNEGSKA (reference sequence). Trimming cost V 3 bases and J 7 bases, with 7 bases left between them. CDR3 loop: CSARFPEQYF. The CDR3 coding sequence is TGCAGTGCTAGGTTCCCGGAGCAGTACTTC.

CDR3: CASSAHPRASYEQYF. CDR3 bases: TGTGCCAGCAGCGCCCATCCGCGGGCCTCCTACGAGCAGTACTTC. The V gene is TRBV7-2, the J gene TRBJ2-7, with D possibly matching TRBD2 (5 bases). This CDR3 has 15 residues. Germline V gene sequence: CDR1 SGHTA, CDR2 FQGNSA. Deletions cut 5 bases from V and 0 bases from J, with 14 bases between.

The gene calls are TRBV28 and TRBJ1-5; D possibly corresponds to TRBD1 (5 bases). The V end lost 3 bases, the J end lost 2 bases, and 14 bases lay between the germline ends. The CDR3 loop spans 16 amino acids. CDR1 MDHEN and CDR2 SYDVKM come from the germline V gene. The CDR3 DNA is TGTGCCAGCAGTTTTTCTGGGGCTAGAGGCAATCAGCCCCAGCATTTT. Translating it yields CASSFSGARGNQPQHF.